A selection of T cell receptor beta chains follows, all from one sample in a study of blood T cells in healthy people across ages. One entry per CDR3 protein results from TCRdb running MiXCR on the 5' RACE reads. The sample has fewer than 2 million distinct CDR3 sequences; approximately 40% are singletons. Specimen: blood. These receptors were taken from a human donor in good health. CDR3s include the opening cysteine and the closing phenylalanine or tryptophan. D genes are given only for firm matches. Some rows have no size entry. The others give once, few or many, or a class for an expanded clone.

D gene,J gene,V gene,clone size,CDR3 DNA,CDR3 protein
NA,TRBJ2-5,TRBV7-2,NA,TGTGCCAGCAGCTCCTCTAGCTTCGGGACCCAGTACTTC,CASSSSSFGTQYF
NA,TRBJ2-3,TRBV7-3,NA,TGTGCCAGCAGCTCCCGGGGTAGTCCCCGTCTGGCGGATACGCAGTATTTT,CASSSRGSPRLADTQYF
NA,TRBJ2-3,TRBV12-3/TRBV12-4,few,TGTGCCAGCAGTTTTCGGGGTTACACCACAGATACGCAGTATTTT,CASSFRGYTTDTQYF
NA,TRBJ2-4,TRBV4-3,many,TGCGCCAGCAGCCAAGTGGAGAAAGGGAACATTCAGTACTTC,CASSQVEKGNIQYF
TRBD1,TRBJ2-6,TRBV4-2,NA,TGTGCCAGCAGCCTGGGACAGGGAAGGTCTGGGGCCAACGTCCTGACTTTC,CASSLGQGRSGANVLTF
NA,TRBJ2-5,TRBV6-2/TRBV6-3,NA,TGTGCCAGCAGTTTAGAGGACCTACGGACCCAGTACTTC,CASSLEDLRTQYF
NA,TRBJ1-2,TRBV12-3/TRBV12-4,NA,TGTGCCAGCAGCCCCATGGTGGATGGCTACACCTTC,CASSPMVDGYTF
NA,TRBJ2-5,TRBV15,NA,TGTGCCACCAGCAGAGAAGTAGAGGGGACCCAGTACTTC,CATSREVEGTQYF
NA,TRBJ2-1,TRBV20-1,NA,TGCAGTGCAAAGACTGGTAGGATAAGTGGTGAGCAGTTCTTC,CSAKTGRISGEQFF
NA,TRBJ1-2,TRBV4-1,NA,TGCGCCAGCAGCATCCCCAACCGCCGGGGTTCTAACTATGGCTACACCTTC,CASSIPNRRGSNYGYTF
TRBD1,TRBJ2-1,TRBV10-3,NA,TGTGCCACCCGGACAGGGGCCTACAATGAGCAGTTCTTC,CATRTGAYNEQFF
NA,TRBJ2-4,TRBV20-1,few,TGCAGCGCTAGAGTGAAAGACAATGAGCAGTACTTC,CSARVKDNEQYF
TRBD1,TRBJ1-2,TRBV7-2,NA,TGTGCCAGCAGCTTAGGGACAGGGGCTGACTATGGCTACACCTTC,CASSLGTGADYGYTF
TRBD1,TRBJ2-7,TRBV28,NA,TGTGCCAGCAGTTTAACCGGGACAGGGGGCGAGCAGTACTTC,CASSLTGTGGEQYF
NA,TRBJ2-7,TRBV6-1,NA,TGTGCCAGCAGTGAATTGAGGTCTTCCCACTACGAGCAGTACTTC,CASSELRSSHYEQYF
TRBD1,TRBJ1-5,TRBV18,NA,TGTGCCAGCTCAACGGACAGGGGAGTTCAGCCCCAGCATTTT,CASSTDRGVQPQHF
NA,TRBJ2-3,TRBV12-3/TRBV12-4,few,TGTGCCAGCAGACCCTCGGGCAGGGCGCGTAGCACAGATACGCAGTATTTT,CASRPSGRARSTDTQYF
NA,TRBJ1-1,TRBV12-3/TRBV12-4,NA,TGTGCCAGCAGTCGAATAGTGTACACTGAAGCTTTCTTT,CASSRIVYTEAFF
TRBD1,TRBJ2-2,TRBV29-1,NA,TGCAGCGTGCCGGACAGGGACACCGGGGAGCTGTTTTTT,CSVPDRDTGELFF
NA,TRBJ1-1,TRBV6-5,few,TGTGCCAGCAGTTTAGTACAGGGTTTTGAAGCTTTCTTT,CASSLVQGFEAFF
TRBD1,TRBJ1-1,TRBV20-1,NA,TGCAGTGCATTGGGACAGGGGGCAACTGAAGCTTTCTTT,CSALGQGATEAFF
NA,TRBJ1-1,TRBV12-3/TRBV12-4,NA,TGTGCCAGCAGCGTTCTGGGCCCTGAAGCTTTCTTT,CASSVLGPEAFF
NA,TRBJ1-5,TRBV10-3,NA,TGTGCCATCAGTGAGGCAGACTATCAGCCCCAGCATTTT,CAISEADYQPQHF
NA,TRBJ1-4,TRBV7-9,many,TGTGCCAGCAGCTTAGACAGGATAACTAATGAAAAACTGTTTTTT,CASSLDRITNEKLFF
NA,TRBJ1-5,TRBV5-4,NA,TGTGCCAGCAGCTTGGAAGGTTACAATCAGCCCCAGCATTTT,CASSLEGYNQPQHF
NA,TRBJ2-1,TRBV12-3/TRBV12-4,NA,TGTGCCAGCCGGGGGACCTACAATGAGCAGTTCTTC,CASRGTYNEQFF
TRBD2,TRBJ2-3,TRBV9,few,TGTGCCAGCAGCCCAAACCTAGCGGGGGTCACAGATACGCAGTATTTT,CASSPNLAGVTDTQYF
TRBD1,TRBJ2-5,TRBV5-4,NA,TGTGCCAGCAGCTTGGGGGACAGGGGGCTTAGGGAGACCCAGTACTTC,CASSLGDRGLRETQYF
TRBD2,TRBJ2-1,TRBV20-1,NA,TGCAGTGCTAGACGACTAGCGGGGGGGAGGTATGAGCAGTTCTTC,CSARRLAGGRYEQFF
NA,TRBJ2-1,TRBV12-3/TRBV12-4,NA,TGTGCCAGCAGGGTTTCTAACAATGAGCAGTTCTTC,CASRVSNNEQFF
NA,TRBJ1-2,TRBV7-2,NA,TGTGCCAGCCGAGGCCCCCCAATTGATGGCTACACCTTC,CASRGPPIDGYTF
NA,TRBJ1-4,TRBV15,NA,TGTGCCACCAGCAGAGATCAACAGGGTTTTCAGTTTTTT,CATSRDQQGFQFF
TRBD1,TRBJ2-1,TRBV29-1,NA,TGCAGCGTTGATATGGACAGGGGGAACAATGAGCAGTTCTTC,CSVDMDRGNNEQFF
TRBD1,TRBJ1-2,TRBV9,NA,TGTGCCGGCAGCGTAGGGAGGGGGCCTAACTATGGCTACACCTTC,CAGSVGRGPNYGYTF
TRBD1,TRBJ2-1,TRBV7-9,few,TGTGCCAGCAGCTTAAGTCGGGACAGCCTTTTCTCCTACAATGAGCAGTTCTTC,CASSLSRDSLFSYNEQFF
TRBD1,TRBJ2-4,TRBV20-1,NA,TGCAGTGCTAGCGGACAGGGGGCGTCCTCTTGGTACAATGAGCAGTACTTC,CSASGQGASSWYNEQYF
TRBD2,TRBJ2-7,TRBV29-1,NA,TGCAGCGTCAGCGGACTAGCGGGGGGTTCCTACGAGCAGTACTTC,CSVSGLAGGSYEQYF
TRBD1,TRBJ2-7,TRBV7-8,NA,TGTGCCAGCAGCTCAAACCGGGACAGCTCCTACGAGCAGTACTTC,CASSSNRDSSYEQYF
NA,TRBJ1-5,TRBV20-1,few,TGCAGTGCCCCTGGGACGGGCAATCAGCCCCAGCATTTT,CSAPGTGNQPQHF
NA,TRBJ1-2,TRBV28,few,TGTGCCAGTGATGATGGGGCGAACCTCCGCCACCAAGGCTGCACCTTC,CASDDGANLRHQGCTF
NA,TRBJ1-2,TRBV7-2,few,TGTGCCAGCAGCTTTGGGTTTTCGAACTATGGCTACACCTTC,CASSFGFSNYGYTF
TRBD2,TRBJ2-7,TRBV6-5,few,TGTGCCAGCAGTTACTCTAGCGGGGGGCTCTACGAGCAGTACTTC,CASSYSSGGLYEQYF
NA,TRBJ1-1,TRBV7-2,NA,TGTGCCAGCAGCTCGACTCCGGGACTTGAAGCTTTCTTT,CASSSTPGLEAFF
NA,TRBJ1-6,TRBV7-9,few,TGTGCCAGCAGCTTTTCCGGGCCTTTGAATTCACCCCTCCACTTT,CASSFSGPLNSPLHF
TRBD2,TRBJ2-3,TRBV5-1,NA,TGCGCCAGCAGCTTGGCGAGACTAGCTGCCTCCACAGATACGCAGTATTTT,CASSLARLAASTDTQYF
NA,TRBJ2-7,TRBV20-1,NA,TGCAGTGCTAGAGATTTTCGGCGACAGCCCTACGAGCAGTACTTC,CSARDFRRQPYEQYF
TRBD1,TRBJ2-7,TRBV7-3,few,TGTGCCAGCAGCTTATGGACAGGGGTGGGCGAGCAGTACTTC,CASSLWTGVGEQYF
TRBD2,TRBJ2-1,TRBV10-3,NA,TGTGCCATCAGTGAGTCAGGCGTTGGGACTAGCGGCTACAATGAGCAGTTCTTC,CAISESGVGTSGYNEQFF
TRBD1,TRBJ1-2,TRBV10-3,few,TGTGCCATCAGCGGGACAGGGCCTTACACCTTC,CAISGTGPYTF
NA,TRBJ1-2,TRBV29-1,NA,TGCAGCGTTGAAGTTTTCGAGGTATCTCTTGATTATGGCTACACCTTC,CSVEVFEVSLDYGYTF
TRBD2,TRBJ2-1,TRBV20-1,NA,TGCAGTGCTGACCGTCCCGGGACTAGTTCGGGATACAATGAGCAGTTCTTC,CSADRPGTSSGYNEQFF
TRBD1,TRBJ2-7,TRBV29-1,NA,TGCAGCGTACTTCAGGGGGTCTACGAGCGGTACTTC,CSVLQGVYERYF
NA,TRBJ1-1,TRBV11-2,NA,TGTGCCAGCAGTTACTGGCTGGGGGGCAACCCTGAAGCTTTCTTT,CASSYWLGGNPEAFF
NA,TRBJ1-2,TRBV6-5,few,TGTGCCAGCAGCGCGAGGCTCTATGGCTACACCTTC,CASSARLYGYTF
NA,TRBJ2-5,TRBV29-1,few,TGCAGCGTTGATCGGCCGCAAAAGGGGTACCAAGAGACCCAGTACTTC,CSVDRPQKGYQETQYF
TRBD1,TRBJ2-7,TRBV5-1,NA,TGCGCCAGCAGCCCTCGGGACAGTATGAACTACGAGCAGTACTTC,CASSPRDSMNYEQYF
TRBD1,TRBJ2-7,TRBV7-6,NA,TGTGCCAGCAGCTTGGACAGGGAAGCCGAGCAGTACTTC,CASSLDREAEQYF
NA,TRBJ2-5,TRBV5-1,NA,TGCGCCAGCAGCCTCTTCTTTAGGGGAGGGGGCCTGGAGACCCAGTACTTC,CASSLFFRGGGLETQYF
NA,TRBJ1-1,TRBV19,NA,TGTGCCAGTAGCCCCAAGGGGGAGGAATTGACTGAAGCTTTCTTT,CASSPKGEELTEAFF